The sample holds many counts of the clone carrying this T cell receptor (beta chain). The target antigen is unknown. From about 0.4 ug of RNA, a library with molecular barcoded alpha/delta and beta/gamma adaptors was made. TCRdb re-called the reads through MiXCR, storing one row per CDR3 protein. This table has approximately 150,000 distinct CDR3 sequences, around 13% appearing once. The germline CDR1 and CDR2 sequences are MNHNY and SVGAGI (reference sequence). The CDR3 sequence is 12 residues long. V was cut by 4 bases and J by 14 bases, with 17 bases left in between. This sample was included in a study of read filtering for tumor transcriptome and immune sequencing. In the study overall: Revised staging placed eight or nine patients in R-ISS I, around 15 in II, about 7 in III. DNase treatment preceded whole-transcriptome library preparation. Overall study findings and caveats: Without single-read clonotypes, shared clonotype proportions correlated more between IR-seq and RNA-seq.

Sequencing used a population of CD138-negative cells sorted from bone marrow. V and J are TRBV6-6 and TRBJ1-2; D not resolved. The clonotype was recovered from a donor aged 40 or older with multiple myeloma. The CDR3 sequence: CASSFQMATKTF. For the CDR3, the DNA is TGTGCCAGCAGTTTCCAGATGGCTACAAAGACCTTC.